A single sample is the source of the 23 T cell receptor beta chains below, sequenced in a study of identical twins (dated by TCRdb to about 2016). The library came from 5' RACE. Data came from an Illumina HiSeq 2000. TCRdb cleaned the public reads at Q25 with fastp, built clones with MiXCR and kept in-frame beta chains. When rows share a CDR3 protein, they turn into one entry using the most common DNA and genes. This sample gives approximately 670,000 distinct CDR3 sequences in total; less than 7% of them show up just once. The ten largest account for roughly 2% of the sample. The sample was naive T cells sorted from blood. The sample's cell subset or site, from its label and the paper: cells isolated with a human naive T-cell isolation kit. The receptors here all came from a man aged 18 to 30 in good health.

This clonotype was counted at least ten times. The V and J genes are TRBV12-3 or TRBV12-4 and TRBJ2-5; 12 bases align to TRBD2. Unmatched junction bases numbered 6, after V lost 5 bases and J lost 5 bases. The CDR3 totals 15 residues. The CDR3 DNA reads TGTGCCAGCAGTGGGACTAGCGGGTTTGTGGAGACCCAGTACTTC. This sequence encodes CASSGTSGFVETQYF.

The chain joins TRBV5-1 to TRBJ2-5; D gene uncertain. The CDR3 loop spans 13 amino acids. CDR1 and CDR2 (germline): SGHRS, YFSETQ. Trimming took off 0 bases at V and 5 bases at J, with 8 bases between the two ends. CDR3 region: CASSLGDLETQYF. The CDR3 coding sequence is TGCGCCAGCAGCTTGGGGGATCTGGAGACCCAGTACTTC.

V is TRBV30 and J is TRBJ2-3; 9 bases are shared with TRBD2. V shed 0 bases and J 5 bases; nucleotides not matched to a gene: 9. Germline CDR1 reads GTSNPN; CDR2 reads SVGIG (reference sequence). The CDR3 totals 16 residues. CDR3 loop: CAWSVPGLAGRDTQYF. The CDR3, as DNA: TGTGCCTGGAGTGTACCGGGGCTAGCGGGGCGAGATACGCAGTATTTT.

At least ten counts were recorded for this clonotype. The gene calls are TRBV20-1 and TRBJ2-1, with 8 bases that match TRBD2. The CDR3 runs 15 residues. In germline, CDR1 is DFQATT, CDR2 SNEGSKA (reference sequence). The J segment lost 9 bases and the V segment lost 4 bases, leaving 14 bases of the junction unmatched. CDR3 residues: CSAIGLAIRVGEQFF. The CDR3 DNA reads TGCAGTGCTATTGGACTAGCCATCCGAGTTGGTGAGCAGTTCTTC.

The chain recombines TRBV20-1 with TRBJ2-7; D gene uncertain. V was pared by 6 bases and J by 7 bases, with 10 bases between. The CDR3 is made up of 10 amino acids. CDR1 and CDR2 from the germline V gene are DFQATT and SNEGSKA (reference sequence). Here the CDR3 DNA reads TGCAGTGCCCTTCGAGCGGAGCAGTACTTC. Translated: CSALRAEQYF.

This clonotype was seen at least ten times. V is TRBV27 and J is TRBJ2-3; perhaps D is TRBD1 or TRBD2 (5 bases each). There are 13 residues in the CDR3. Germline CDR1 is MNHEY and CDR2 is SMNVEV (reference sequence). V lost 3 bases to trimming and J lost 5 bases, with 9 bases between them. The CDR3 loop is CASSFGDGDTQYF. The CDR3 DNA is TGTGCCAGCAGTTTCGGGGACGGAGATACGCAGTATTTT.

This clonotype was detected many times. In nucleotides, the CDR3 is TGTGCCAGCAGCATAGGACTAGACCTCTACAATGAGCAGTTCTTC. Translation gives CASSIGLDLYNEQFF. The gene calls are TRBV12-3 or TRBV12-4 and TRBJ2-1; TRBD2 matches 7 bases. CDR3 length: 15 amino acids. V lost 6 bases to trimming and J lost 3 bases; unmatched junction nucleotides: 8.

The table lists this clonotype with a few counts. The rearrangement uses TRBV2 and TRBJ2-7; D is ambiguous. V shed 3 bases and J shed 0 bases, with 12 bases lying between them. This CDR3 region has 15 residues. Germline V gene data show CDR1 as SNHLY and CDR2 as FYNNEI. The CDR3: CASSDAKTSSYEQYF. The CDR3, as DNA: TGTGCCAGCAGTGACGCAAAAACCAGCTCCTACGAGCAGTACTTC.

The chain carries TRBV5-1 and TRBJ2-1; D is tentatively TRBD1 or TRBD2 (6 bases each). CDR1 is SGHRS and CDR2 is YFSETQ in the germline V gene. This CDR3 is 16 amino acids long. Trimming pared 1 base from V and 4 bases from J, leaving 15 bases between. The CDR3, as DNA: TGCGCCAGCAGCTTGAAGGGGGGCGAACGATACAATGAGCAGTTCTTC. Amino acid sequence: CASSLKGGERYNEQFF.

This clonotype was observed a few times. The rearrangement uses TRBV24-1 and TRBJ2-7; D perhaps matches TRBD1 (6 bases). Per the germline V gene, CDR1 is KGHDR and CDR2 is SFDVKD. The CDR3 sequence is 13 residues long. Trimming removed 2 bases from V and 4 bases from J, with 8 bases in between. In nucleotides, the CDR3 is TGTGCCACCAGTGATTCCGACAGGTACGAGCAGTACTTC. Protein product: CATSDSDRYEQYF.

There are a few counts of this clonotype. J is TRBJ2-5 and V is TRBV4-2; 10 bases agree with TRBD1. V gave up 5 bases and J gave up 2 bases; unmatched junction bases: 8. Per the germline V gene, CDR1 is LGHNA and CDR2 is YNFKEQ. The CDR3 is made up of 16 amino acids. This chain's CDR3 is CASSYAGQGNQETQYF. CDR3 nucleotide sequence: TGTGCCAGCAGCTATGCGGGACAGGGGAATCAAGAGACCCAGTACTTC.

This clonotype came up many times. The chain joins TRBV29-1 to TRBJ2-1, with 8 bases identical to TRBD2. Germline loops: CDR1 SQVTM, CDR2 ANQGSEA. The CDR3 runs to 15 residues. The V gene end was trimmed by 7 bases and the J gene end by 0 bases; junction bases not matched to a gene: 8. CDR3: CSATSGITSYNEQFF. For the CDR3, the DNA is TGCAGCGCTACTAGCGGAATAACCTCCTACAATGAGCAGTTCTTC.

The rearrangement joins TRBV2 to TRBJ1-5; tentatively, D is TRBD1 (6 bases). Germline CDR1 reads SNHLY; CDR2 reads FYNNEI. This CDR3 contains 16 residues. V dropped 8 bases and J dropped 0 bases, with 17 bases sitting between them. This chain's CDR3 is CASGTGTRHSNQPQHF. The CDR3 DNA reads as TGTGCCAGCGGTACAGGGACCCGTCATAGCAATCAGCCCCAGCATTTT.

Points on this clonotype: A read error may explain this, as a much larger clone is one base away. This chain connects TRBV19 to TRBJ2-1, with D possibly being TRBD2 (6 bases). CDR3 length: 15 amino acids. From germline, CDR1 is LNHDA and CDR2 SQIVND (reference sequence). As DNA, the CDR3 is TGTGCCAGTAGTACCGGGACTCTCCCCTACAATGAGCTGTTCTTC. Its protein is CASSTGTLPYNELFF.

Many counts were recorded for this clonotype. V gene TRBV20-1 combines with J gene TRBJ2-3; 7 bases are a match to TRBD2. The CDR3 consists of 13 residues. Germline lookup yields CDR1 DFQATT and CDR2 SNEGSKA (reference sequence). The V and J ends lost 3 bases and 2 bases, in that order; junction bases with no gene match: 2. The DNA for the CDR3 is TGCAGTGCTAGGCGGGAGACCACAGATACGCAGTATTTT. It encodes CSARRETTDTQYF.

This clonotype has ten or more counts. V gene TRBV12-3 or TRBV12-4 combines with J gene TRBJ2-1, with D unresolved. Trimming took off 6 bases at V and 3 bases at J, with 6 bases between the two ends. This CDR3 region has 12 residues. The CDR3 is CASSMDYNEQFF. The CDR3 bases are TGTGCCAGCAGCATGGACTACAATGAGCAGTTCTTC.

This chain connects TRBV11-2 to TRBJ2-2; 12 bases agree with TRBD2. The CDR3 consists of 19 residues. The germline gives CDR1 SGHAT, CDR2 FQNNGV. J gave up 0 bases and V 5 bases, and 10 bases lay outside the gene matches. The CDR3 protein is CASSPWTSGTPANTGELFF. The CDR3 nucleotides read TGTGCCAGCAGCCCGTGGACTAGCGGGACACCCGCGAACACCGGGGAGCTGTTTTTT.

This clonotype was seen at least ten times. The V call is TRBV21-1, the J call TRBJ2-3; TRBD1 was called by the table and not checked on the DNA. TRBV21-1 is a recognized pseudogene. This CDR3 region has 16 residues. The CDR3 protein is CASSNWDRDCTDTQYF. The CDR3 DNA is TGTGCCAGCAGCAACTGGGACAGGGATTGCACAGATACGCAGTATTTT.

This clonotype turned up a few times. The V call is TRBV5-1, the J call TRBJ2-1; 9 bases line up with TRBD2. This CDR3 contains 16 residues. Germline V lookup: CDR1 SGHRS, CDR2 YFSETQ. V trimming: 7 bases; J trimming: 11 bases; junction bases outside the gene matches: 19. The CDR3 loop reads CASLGGLAGPDHKQFF. CDR3 bases: TGCGCCAGCTTGGGGGGGCTAGCGGGACCCGATCATAAGCAGTTCTTC.

V is TRBV7-8 and J is TRBJ2-1; 14 bases match TRBD2. Germline V lookup: CDR1 SGHVS, CDR2 FQNEAQ. The CDR3 sequence is 19 residues long. V trimming: 0 bases; J trimming: 3 bases; junction bases outside the gene matches: 7. CDR3 sequence reads: CASSLARTSGRRGYNEQFF. DNA for the CDR3: TGTGCCAGCAGCTTAGCACGGACTAGCGGGAGGAGAGGCTACAATGAGCAGTTCTTC.

J is TRBJ2-5 and V is TRBV3-1; 9 bases align to TRBD1. The CDR3 consists of 15 residues. The germline CDR1 and CDR2 sequences are LGHDT and YNNKEL (reference sequence). Losses at the gene ends were 4 bases for V and 4 bases for J; bases not matched to a gene: 7. The CDR3 nucleotides are TGTGCCAGCAGCCTCTGGACAGGGGAGGGAGAGACCCAGTACTTC. Translation gives CASSLWTGEGETQYF.

This clonotype has a count of ten or more. The chain uses TRBV20-1 and TRBJ2-3; TRBD2 aligns across 8 bases. The CDR3 sequence is 18 residues long. J lost 1 base, V lost 0 bases, and 12 bases had no gene match. CDR1 DFQATT and CDR2 SNEGSKA come from the germline V gene (reference sequence). CDR3 amino acids: CSARDPRRSGRGTDTQYF. The CDR3 nucleotides are TGCAGTGCTAGAGACCCAAGGAGGAGCGGGAGAGGCACAGATACGCAGTATTTT.

The sample holds many counts of this clonotype. This sequence joins TRBV5-1 and TRBJ2-1; the D gene is possibly TRBD2 (5 bases). V gave up 1 base and J gave up 8 bases, with 7 bases separating them. The germline gives CDR1 SGHRS, CDR2 YFSETQ. There are 12 residues in the CDR3. The CDR3 DNA reads TGCGCCAGCAGCTTGCCGGACTATGAGCAGTTCTTC. Translation: CASSLPDYEQFF.